Listed below are T cell receptor beta chains from one sample, sequenced in a study of T cell responses to AZD1222 COVID-19 vaccine. This table comes from immunoSEQ multiplex PCR, and its TCRdb copy is limited to in-frame clones, with some not included. Here the sample spans 150,000 to 200,000 clones, 88% being singletons. The specimen comprised peripheral blood, sampled 28 days after the second AZD1222 dose. These receptor sequences come from an adult who received the AZD1222 COVID-19 vaccine. Each CDR3 is given with its conserved first and last residue. Fields, in order: J gene, V gene, clone size, D gene, CDR3 protein, CDR3 DNA. A D gene is named only where the DNA matches it firmly. The size entry is marked missing in some rows and otherwise reads once, few, many or a size class.

TRBJ1-2 TRBV29-1 . . CSVLDSLNYGYTF TGCAGCGTTTTGGACAGCCTTAACTATGGCTACACCTTC
TRBJ2-7 TRBV15 . . CATSREKSFSGVLRVPYEQYF TGTGCCACCAGCAGAGAAAAGTCCTTTAGCGGTGTGTTGAGGGTTCCCTACGAGCAGTACTTC
TRBJ2-1 TRBV6-6 . TRBD1 CASRQRLQGNNEQFF TGTGCCAGCAGACAACGCCTACAGGGGAACAATGAGCAGTTCTTC
TRBJ1-4 TRBV20-1 few TRBD1 CSASQGAMTATNEKLFF TGCAGTGCTAGTCAGGGGGCTATGACCGCAACTAATGAAAAACTGTTTTTT
TRBJ1-2 TRBV30 . . CAWSRGTVDGYTF TGTGCCTGGAGTCGGGGGACCGTGGATGGCTACACCTTC
TRBJ2-7 TRBV5-1 . . CASSPGTSLTYEQYF TGCGCCAGCAGCCCTGGAACCTCACTGACCTACGAGCAGTACTTC
TRBJ1-1 TRBV7-2 few . CASSLGSPRTEAFF TGTGCCAGCAGCTTAGGATCCCCTCGGACTGAAGCTTTCTTT
TRBJ1-5 TRBV9 . TRBD1 CASSPTPGQGQPQHF TGTGCCAGCAGCCCTACTCCGGGACAGGGTCAGCCCCAGCATTTT
TRBJ2-7 TRBV5-1 few TRBD1 CASKVGQGFTYEQYF TGCGCCAGCAAGGTGGGACAGGGCTTCACCTACGAGCAGTACTTC
TRBJ1-2 TRBV27 . . CASSPDPDTYYGYTF TGTGCCAGCAGTCCCGACCCGGACACCTATTATGGCTACACCTTC
TRBJ1-2 TRBV20-1 . . CSASFIGPDGYTF TGCAGTGCTAGTTTCATCGGGCCGGATGGCTACACCTTC
TRBJ1-2 TRBV4-3 . . CASSQDVPTVFYGYTF TGCGCCAGCAGCCAAGATGTTCCGACAGTTTTCTATGGCTACACCTTC
TRBJ2-1 TRBV5-4 . . CASSPSASYNEQFF TGTGCCAGCAGCCCCAGTGCCTCCTACAATGAGCAGTTCTTC
TRBJ1-5 TRBV5-8 once . CASSKETRAQPQHF TGTGCCAGCAGCAAAGAAACAAGGGCGCAGCCCCAGCATTTT
TRBJ2-6 TRBV7-9 . . CASSLVVGVGGSGANVLTF TGTGCCAGCAGCTTAGTCGTCGGGGTAGGAGGCTCTGGGGCCAACGTCCTGACTTTC
TRBJ1-5 TRBV19 . TRBD1 CASRMDRDPNQPQHF TGTGCCAGTAGGATGGACAGGGACCCCAATCAGCCCCAGCATTTT
TRBJ2-6 TRBV29-1 . . CSVDVYGSGANVLTF TGCAGCGTTGACGTATATGGCTCTGGGGCCAACGTCCTGACTTTC
TRBJ2-1 TRBV3-1/TRBV3-2 . . CASSLSRVRFAGEQFF TGTGCCAGCAGCCTTTCCCGGGTCCGGTTCGCGGGTGAGCAGTTCTTC
TRBJ1-3 TRBV6-5 . . CASTSSGNTIYF TGTGCCAGCACAAGCTCTGGAAACACCATATATTTT
TRBJ1-5 TRBV4-1 once . CASSQDAVAPQPQHF TGCGCCAGCAGCCAAGACGCAGTCGCACCTCAGCCCCAGCATTTT
TRBJ2-7 TRBV3-1/TRBV3-2 . . CASSPRDLYSYEQYF TGTGCCAGCAGCCCCCGCGACTTGTACTCCTACGAGCAGTACTTC
TRBJ1-5 TRBV11-2 . . CASSLAVGPQHF TGTGCCAGCAGCTTAGCAGTAGGCCCCCAGCATTTT
TRBJ1-1 TRBV5-1 . TRBD1 CASSSKDRAANTEAFF TGCGCCAGCAGCTCAAAGGACAGGGCGGCGAACACTGAAGCTTTCTTT
TRBJ2-1 TRBV19 . TRBD2 CASSAGGDYNEQFF TGTGCCAGCTCAGCGGGGGGGGATTACAATGAGCAGTTCTTC
TRBJ1-2 TRBV12-3/TRBV12-4 . TRBD1 CASRTGGHGYTF TGTGCCAGCAGGACAGGGGGCCATGGCTACACCTTC
TRBJ2-7 TRBV7-3 few TRBD2 CASSLSPSGGDYEQYF TGTGCCAGCAGCTTATCCCCTAGCGGGGGAGATTACGAGCAGTACTTC
TRBJ2-5 TRBV5-1 . TRBD1 CASSSKGTGEETQYF TGCGCCAGCAGCTCTAAGGGGACAGGGGAAGAGACCCAGTACTTC
TRBJ2-7 TRBV5-4 . TRBD2 CASSPRWGGGHEQYF TGTGCCAGCAGCCCCCGGTGGGGGGGAGGCCACGAGCAGTACTTC
TRBJ1-6 TRBV6-1 . . CASSEAPQGRNNSPLHF TGTGCCAGCAGTGAAGCCCCCCAGGGACGCAATAATTCACCCCTCCACTTT
TRBJ1-2 TRBV30 . . CAWSVDSFNYGYTF TGTGCCTGGAGTGTGGACAGTTTTAACTATGGCTACACCTTC
TRBJ1-2 TRBV5-1 . TRBD1 CASSLAGTGDPYGYTF TGCGCCAGCAGCTTGGCCGGGACAGGAGACCCCTATGGCTACACCTTC